These 5 T cell receptor beta chains originate from one sample sequenced in a study of blood T cell repertoires in COVID-19. TCRdb's table, derived via immunoSEQ multiplex PCR, lists solely in-frame clones and lacks some. The data contain 100,000 to 120,000 clones, roughly 80% of them singletons. The sequenced material came from peripheral blood. These receptors all come from a man aged 50 to 60 with acute or convalescent COVID-19.

This clone was seen only a few times. The V gene is TRBV7-3, the J gene TRBJ2-7; 10 bases are a match to TRBD1. This CDR3 has 15 amino acids. V lost 5 bases to trimming and J lost 3 bases; unmatched junction nucleotides: 7. Germline lookup yields CDR1 SGHTA and CDR2 FQGTGA. CDR3 sequence reads: CASSKNGQGDYEQYF. The CDR3 coding sequence is TGTGCCAGCAGCAAAAACGGACAGGGGGACTACGAGCAGTACTTC. The entire variable domain, with the rest obtained from reference TRBV7-3 and TRBJ2-7, is as follows: GAGVSQTPSNKVTEKGKYVELRCDPISGHTALYWYRQSLGQGPEFLIYFQGTGAADDSGLPNDRFFAVRPEGSVSTLKIQRTERGDSAVYLCASSKNGQGDYEQYFGPGTRLTVT.

This clone came up once. This chain joins TRBV18 and TRBJ2-2; 7 nucleotides agree with TRBD1. The germline V gene has CDR1 KGHSH and CDR2 LQKENI. V was clipped by 8 bases and J by 1 base; unmatched bases: 1. The CDR3 spans 13 residues. CDR3 sequence: CASRQGNTGELFF. DNA of the CDR3: TGTGCCAGCAGACAGGGGAACACCGGGGAGCTGTTTTTT.

The genes are TRBV19 and TRBJ1-1; no reliable D call. The V end lost 4 bases, the J end lost 5 bases, and 8 bases lay between the germline ends. From germline, CDR1 is LNHDA and CDR2 SQIVND (reference sequence). This CDR3 has 12 residues. The CDR3 DNA follows: TGTGCCAGTAGTACGTGGCAAACTGAAGCTTTCTTT. Translated: CASSTWQTEAFF.

This chain joins TRBV7-7 and TRBJ1-4, with D uncertain. CDR1 and CDR2 (germline): SSHAT, FNYEAQ (reference sequence). The CDR3 is 14 amino acids. V gave up 5 bases and J gave up 7 bases, with 14 bases separating them. The chain's CDR3 is CASSRGPGSEKLFF. In DNA form, the CDR3 reads TGTGCCAGCAGCCGAGGGCCGGGCAGTGAAAAACTGTTTTTT.

The V call is TRBV27, the J call TRBJ1-6, with D possibly TRBD1 on 5 matching bases. There are 14 residues in the CDR3. Trimming shortened V by 6 bases and J by 7 bases, and 13 bases separated the two germline ends. Germline CDR1 and CDR2: MNHEY and SMNVEV (reference sequence). The CDR3 DNA sequence: TGTGCCAGCAGGGGGACTGTGATCAATTCACCCCTCCACTTT. Amino acid sequence: CASRGTVINSPLHF.